The present entry profiles one T cell receptor beta chain with its context. The antigen is undetermined. This record belongs to a study of cytomegalovirus exposure and HLA in healthy donors. TCRdb's table, derived via immunoSEQ multiplex PCR, lists solely in-frame clones and lacks some. The table records under 200,000 clones, approximately 96% of them present only once. Study-wide findings and caveats: The study flagged fewer than 200 TCR beta chains as cytomegalovirus-associated.

Germline V CDR1 and CDR2: MNHEY, SMNVEV (reference sequence). V lost 0 bases, J lost 5 bases, and 13 bases lay in between. The CDR3 has 15 residues. The material sequenced was PBMCs. The origin of this receptor is a woman aged 18 to 35 in good health and CMV-seronegative. The chain links TRBV27 to TRBJ1-2, with D maybe TRBD1 (6 bases). The CDR3 nucleotides are TGTGCCAGCAGTTTATCTTGGGGGGGCGAATATGGCTACACCTTC. It specifies CASSLSWGGEYGYTF.